One sample yielded the 26 T cell receptor beta chains listed below, sequenced in a study of blood T cell repertoires in COVID-19 (dated by TCRdb to the early 2020s). Library preparation was by the immunoSEQ multiplex PCR assay. As stored in TCRdb, this immuneACCESS dataset retains in-frame rearrangements with V and J assigned. A fraction of the clones does not appear; measured against another copy, unresolved V genes explain less than half of the discrepancy, and the remainder lacks a known reason. This sample has 180,000 or so clones in its table, and roughly 90% of those were observed once. Jointly, the top ten make up about 1.6% of the sample. Sequenced input: peripheral blood. The receptors derive from a man younger than 35 with active or convalescent COVID-19.

V usage is TRBV18 and J usage is TRBJ2-1, with TRBD2 identical over 9 bases. Germline loops: CDR1 KGHSH, CDR2 LQKENI. This CDR3 has 16 amino acids. V dropped 4 bases and J dropped 4; count of bases not matched to a gene: 8. The CDR3 sequence is CASSLHLAGSYNEQFF. The CDR3 DNA is TGTGCCAGCTCACTCCACCTAGCGGGGAGTTACAATGAGCAGTTCTTC. The full variable domain, its missing parts supplied by reference TRBV18 and TRBJ2-1, is NAGVMQNPRHLVRRRGQEARLRCSPMKGHSHVYWYRQLPEEGLKFMVYLQKENIIDESGMPKERFSAEFPKEGPSILRIQQVVRGDSAAYFCASSLHLAGSYNEQFFGPGTRLTVL.

J is TRBJ1-3 and V is TRBV30, with D hard to call. Between the trimmed V and J ends, which lost 3 bases and 2 bases, there was a span of 11 bases. From germline, CDR1 is GTSNPN and CDR2 SVGIG (reference sequence). The CDR3 is 14 residues long. The CDR3 sequence is CAWSRGRTGNTIYF. CDR3 DNA: TGTGCCTGGAGCAGAGGAAGGACTGGAAACACCATATATTTT.

The rearrangement uses TRBV5-4 and TRBJ2-3; no clear D gene. V lost 0 bases, J lost 1 base, and 9 bases lay in between. This CDR3 contains 15 residues. In germline, CDR1 is SGHNT, CDR2 YYREEE (reference sequence). CDR3 nucleotide sequence: TGTGCCAGCAGCTTGGATCCGGGTGGCACAGATACGCAGTATTTT. Protein product: CASSLDPGGTDTQYF.

This clone has a handful of counts. The rearrangement uses TRBV14 and TRBJ1-6, with D maybe TRBD1 (5 bases). CDR1 is SGHDN, CDR2 FVKESK, per germline. Trimming cost V 3 bases and J 10 bases, with 13 bases left between them. The CDR3 runs 14 residues. CDR3 in amino acids: CASSHRGGGSPLHF. DNA of the CDR3: TGTGCCAGCAGCCATCGCGGGGGTGGCTCACCCCTCCACTTT.

This rearrangement joins TRBV7-3 to TRBJ2-1; 7 nucleotides agree with TRBD2. Germline V gene lookup returns CDR1 SGHTA and CDR2 FQGTGA. The CDR3 is 15 amino acids. V was clipped by 5 bases and J by 0 bases; unmatched bases: 4. The CDR3, as DNA: TGTGCCAGCAGCCGCATAGCGGGCTCCTACAATGAGCAGTTCTTC. This gives the protein CASSRIAGSYNEQFF.

J is TRBJ1-2 and V is TRBV5-8, with a weak D call TRBD1 (6 bases). The CDR3 is made up of 15 amino acids. Trimming cost V 4 bases and J 4 bases, with 17 bases left between them. The germline V gene encodes CDR1 SGHTS and CDR2 YDEGEE. The CDR3 reads CASSQDTSGAYGYTF. CDR3 nucleotide sequence: TGTGCCAGCAGCCAGGATACTTCAGGGGCCTATGGCTACACCTTC.

The V call is TRBV3-1 (or the pseudogene TRBV3-2), the J call TRBJ2-3; D call uncertain. The germline CDR1 and CDR2 sequences are LGHDT and YNNKEL (reference sequence). The CDR3 spans 14 residues. Trimming cost V 1 base and J 1 base, with 6 bases left between them. The DNA for the CDR3 is TGTGCCAGCAGCCAAGTACGAGGCACAGATACGCAGTATTTT. It yields the protein CASSQVRGTDTQYF.

The V and J genes are TRBV4-1 and TRBJ1-3, with D perhaps matching TRBD1 (5 bases). Germline V gene lookup returns CDR1 MGHRA and CDR2 YSYEKL. The V gene lost 1 base and the J gene lost 4 bases, with 14 bases spanning the gap. The CDR3 is 16 amino acids. In nucleotides, the CDR3 is TGCGCCAGCAGCCAAGTTTTAGGGGCTACCGGAAACACCATATATTTT. Translation: CASSQVLGATGNTIYF.

J is TRBJ2-2 and V is TRBV2; the match to TRBD2 covers 7 bases. This CDR3 region has 15 residues. J lost 4 bases, V lost 6 bases, and 8 bases had no gene match. The germline gives CDR1 SNHLY, CDR2 FYNNEI. CDR3 DNA sequence: TGTGCCAGCAGCCTCTTAGCGGGTGCCACCGGGGAGCTGTTTTTT. Amino acids: CASSLLAGATGELFF.

The chain combines TRBV5-6 with TRBJ1-5; D is perhaps TRBD1 (5 bases). V dropped 2 bases and J dropped 6 bases, with 18 bases sitting between them. This CDR3 has 16 residues. CDR1 and CDR2 from the germline V gene are SGHDT and YYEEEE. The CDR3 sequence is CASSFALGGERQPQHF. The CDR3 nucleotides read TGTGCCAGCAGCTTTGCTTTGGGGGGGGAACGTCAGCCCCAGCATTTT.

The V call is TRBV18, the J call TRBJ1-2, with TRBD1 as a possible D gene (5 bases). The CDR3 contains 13 residues. Germline CDR1 reads KGHSH; CDR2 reads LQKENI. Trimming left V 4 bases short and J 7 bases short, with 13 bases between. The CDR3 loop is CASSQDQGFGYTF. DNA of the CDR3: TGTGCCAGCTCACAAGATCAGGGTTTTGGCTACACCTTC.

The chain carries TRBV19 and TRBJ1-2; TRBD1 matches at 7 bases. V gave up 5 bases and J gave up 8 bases; unmatched junction bases: 11. Germline CDR1 and CDR2: LNHDA and SQIVND (reference sequence). The CDR3 loop spans 14 amino acids. The CDR3: CASSFDREREGYTF. The CDR3 nucleotides read TGTGCCAGTAGTTTTGACAGGGAGAGGGAAGGCTACACCTTC.

The genes are TRBV11-3 and TRBJ2-3; tentatively, D is TRBD2 (6 bases). This CDR3 is 14 amino acids long. The V and J ends lost 4 bases and 5 bases respectively, with 13 bases between them. CDR1 SGHNT and CDR2 YENEEA come from the germline V gene. The CDR3 sequence is CASSYRGVGDTQYF. The CDR3 nucleotides read TGTGCCAGCAGCTACCGCGGGGTGGGAGATACGCAGTATTTT.

V is TRBV2 and J is TRBJ1-5; TRBD1 is a possible D gene (6 bases). CDR1 and CDR2 from the germline V gene are SNHLY and FYNNEI. V gave up 2 bases and J gave up 3 bases, with 11 bases separating them. The CDR3 spans 15 residues. CDR3 protein: CASSEIAGANQPQHF. The CDR3 coding sequence is TGTGCCAGCAGTGAAATTGCAGGGGCCAATCAGCCCCAGCATTTT.

V and J are TRBV5-1 and TRBJ2-5; TRBD1 matches 10 bases. The germline CDR1 and CDR2 sequences are SGHRS and YFSETQ. With V trimmed by 2 bases and J by 5 bases, 9 bases remained unmatched. The CDR3 sequence is 16 residues long. The CDR3 coding sequence is TGCGCCAGCAGCTTCTCTGCGACAGGGGGCGCGGAGACCCAGTACTTC. Translated, it gives CASSFSATGGAETQYF.

The chain uses TRBV30 and TRBJ2-5; TRBD2 matches at 10 bases. Looked up from germline, CDR1 is GTSNPN and CDR2 is SVGIG (reference sequence). The CDR3 loop spans 14 amino acids. The junction had 3 bases not matched to a gene; V was cut back by 0 bases and J by 5 bases. CDR3 in amino acids: CAWSVSGGRETQYF. The CDR3 DNA sequence: TGTGCCTGGAGTGTTAGCGGGGGGAGGGAGACCCAGTACTTC.

The rearrangement joins TRBV5-4 to TRBJ2-2; possible D gene TRBD2, 7 bases. Trimming stripped 0 bases from V and 6 bases from J, with 15 bases between. The CDR3 covers 16 residues. Germline V CDR1 and CDR2: SGHNT, YYREEE (reference sequence). The CDR3 spells CASSLVWGGLAGELFF. Here the CDR3 DNA reads TGTGCCAGCAGCTTGGTGTGGGGGGGCCTCGCCGGGGAGCTGTTTTTT.

The chain has TRBV11-2 and TRBJ1-3, with TRBD1 as a possible D gene (6 bases). Trimming cost V 0 bases and J 0 bases, with 9 bases left between them. Germline CDR1 is SGHAT and CDR2 is FQNNGV. This CDR3 comprises 16 residues. CDR3 coding DNA: TGTGCCAGCAGCTTAGATACAGGGAGCTCTGGAAACACCATATATTTT. It translates to CASSLDTGSSGNTIYF.

The chain carries TRBV5-5 and TRBJ1-1, with 8 bases fitting TRBD1. Trimming at V came to 0 bases and at J to 8 bases, leaving 6 bases not matched to a gene. The CDR3 consists of 14 residues. The germline V gene encodes CDR1 SGHKS and CDR2 YYEKEE (reference sequence). The CDR3 sequence: CASSLGQGAREAFF. The CDR3 coding sequence is TGTGCCAGCAGCTTGGGTCAGGGGGCGAGAGAAGCTTTCTTT.

The J gene is TRBJ1-1, the V gene TRBV11-2, with D possibly being TRBD1 (5 bases). This CDR3 has 13 amino acids. In germline, CDR1 is SGHAT, CDR2 FQNNGV. V was shortened by 6 bases and J by 2 bases, with 10 bases between the two germline ends. The CDR3 coding sequence is TGTGCCAGCAGACAGGACGGAAACACTGAAGCTTTCTTT. This encodes CASRQDGNTEAFF. Together with reference TRBV11-2 and TRBJ1-1, the CDR3 gives the full variable domain: EAGVAQSPRYKIIEKRQSVAFWCNPISGHATLYWYQQILGQGPKLLIQFQNNGVVDDSQLPKDRFSAERLKGVDSTLKIQPAKLEDSAVYLCASRQDGNTEAFFGQGTRLTVV.

The V call is TRBV10-1, the J call TRBJ2-1; 7 positions agree with TRBD2. This CDR3 contains 14 residues. The germline V gene encodes CDR1 WNHNN and CDR2 SYGVQD (reference sequence). J lost 4 bases, V lost 3 bases, and 3 bases had no gene match. The CDR3 is CASSDAGEYNEQFF. In DNA, the CDR3 is TGCGCCAGCAGTGACGCGGGGGAGTACAATGAGCAGTTCTTC.

The chain uses TRBV4-2 and TRBJ2-5; TRBD2 matches at 11 bases. Germline lookup yields CDR1 LGHNA and CDR2 YNFKEQ. The CDR3 extends over 19 amino acids. The V segment lost 0 bases and the J segment 3 bases; nucleotides outside the gene matches: 12. The CDR3 spells CASSQDVSGRVGQKETQYF. DNA of the CDR3: TGTGCCAGCAGCCAAGATGTTAGCGGGAGGGTCGGACAGAAAGAGACCCAGTACTTC.

The genes are TRBV7-7 and TRBJ1-3, with D perhaps matching TRBD1 (6 bases). This CDR3 has 17 residues. V was shortened by 1 base and J by 0 bases, with 13 bases between the two germline ends. CDR1 and CDR2 from the germline V gene are SSHAT and FNYEAQ (reference sequence). CDR3: CASSLVGPGHSGNTIYF. The CDR3 bases are TGTGCCAGCAGCTTAGTGGGTCCGGGACACTCTGGAAACACCATATATTTT.

This rearrangement joins TRBV4-3 to TRBJ1-5; D gene uncertain. The CDR3 has 15 residues. CDR1 is LGHNA and CDR2 is YSLEER in the germline V gene. The V and J ends lost 2 bases and 1 base respectively, with 9 bases between them. DNA for the CDR3: TGCGCCAGCAGCCAACTTCGAGAAAGCAATCAGCCCCAGCATTTT. Residues: CASSQLRESNQPQHF.

The chain joins TRBV11-2 to TRBJ2-5; 9 positions match TRBD1. Trimming cost V 6 bases and J 7 bases; bases outside gene matches: 6. The CDR3 sequence is 13 residues long. The germline V gene encodes CDR1 SGHAT and CDR2 FQNNGV. CDR3 region: CASRDTGGGTQYF. The CDR3, as DNA: TGTGCCAGCAGGGATACAGGGGGCGGGACCCAGTACTTC.

The chain carries TRBV12-3 or TRBV12-4 and TRBJ2-7; the D gene is possibly TRBD1 (6 bases). V dropped 4 bases and J dropped 3 bases, with 7 bases sitting between them. This CDR3 region has 12 residues. The CDR3 protein is CASSWDIYEQYF. Here the CDR3 DNA reads TGTGCCAGCAGTTGGGACATCTACGAGCAGTACTTC.